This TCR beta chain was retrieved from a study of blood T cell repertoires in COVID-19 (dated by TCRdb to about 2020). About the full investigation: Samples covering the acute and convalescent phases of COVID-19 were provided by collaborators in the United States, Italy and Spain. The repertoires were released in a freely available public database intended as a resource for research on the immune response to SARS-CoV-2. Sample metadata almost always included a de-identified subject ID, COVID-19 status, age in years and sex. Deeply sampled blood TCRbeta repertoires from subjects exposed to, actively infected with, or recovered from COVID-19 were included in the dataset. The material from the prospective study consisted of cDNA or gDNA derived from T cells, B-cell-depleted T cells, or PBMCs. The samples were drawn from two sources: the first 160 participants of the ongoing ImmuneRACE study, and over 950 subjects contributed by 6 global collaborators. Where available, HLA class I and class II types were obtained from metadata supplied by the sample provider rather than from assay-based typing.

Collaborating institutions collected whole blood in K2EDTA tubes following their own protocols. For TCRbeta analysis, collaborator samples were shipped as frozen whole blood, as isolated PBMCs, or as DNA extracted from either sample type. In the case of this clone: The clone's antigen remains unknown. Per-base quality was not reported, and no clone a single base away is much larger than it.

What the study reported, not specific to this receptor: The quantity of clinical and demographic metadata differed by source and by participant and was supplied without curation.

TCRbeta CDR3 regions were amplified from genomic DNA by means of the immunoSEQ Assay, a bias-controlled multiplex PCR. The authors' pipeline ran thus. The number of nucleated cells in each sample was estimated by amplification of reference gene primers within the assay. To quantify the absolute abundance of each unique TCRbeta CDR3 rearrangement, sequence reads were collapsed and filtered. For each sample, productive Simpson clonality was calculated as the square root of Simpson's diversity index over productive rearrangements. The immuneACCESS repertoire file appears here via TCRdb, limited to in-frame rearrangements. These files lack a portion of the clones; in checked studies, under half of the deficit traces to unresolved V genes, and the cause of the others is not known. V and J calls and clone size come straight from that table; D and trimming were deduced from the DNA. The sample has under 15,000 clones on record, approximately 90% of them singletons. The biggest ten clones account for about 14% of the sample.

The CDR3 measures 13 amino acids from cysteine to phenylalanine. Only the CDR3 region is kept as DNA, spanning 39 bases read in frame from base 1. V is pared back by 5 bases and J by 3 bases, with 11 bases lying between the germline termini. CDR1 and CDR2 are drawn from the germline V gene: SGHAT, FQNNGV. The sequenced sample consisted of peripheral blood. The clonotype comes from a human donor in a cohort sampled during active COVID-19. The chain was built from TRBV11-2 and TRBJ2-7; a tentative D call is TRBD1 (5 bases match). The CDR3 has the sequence CASSPWGSYEQYF. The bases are TGTGCCAGCAGCCCCTGGGGCAGCTACGAGCAGTACTTC.